This TCR beta chain was sequenced in a study of human T cells and chemical hapten exposure. Study overall: An area of 2 cm by around 2 cm on upper inner arm skin received 2% DPC for sensitization. The cohort included alopecia areata under or over 50% scalp, totalis and universalis.

The study used a library that attached unique molecular identifiers to individual cDNA molecules. TCRdb processed the RACE reads anew with MiXCR; each CDR3 protein has one entry. The table has 300,000 to 400,000 distinct CDR3 sequences, 5.5% to 8% seen once; the top ten hold less than 10%. In this sample, this clonotype turned up many times. The time point denotes: patch test 1, 2 weeks after DPC sensitization. Sample treatment: therapeutic diphenylcyclopropenone sensitization with weekly scalp DPC. Total RNA was extracted from unfractionated whole blood. The source of this sequence is a woman under 30 with alopecia areata. Some clones in this sample may be carry-over from other donors' samples. This sample comprised whole blood, obtained in connection with sensitization to the hapten diphenylcyclopropenone (DPC).

The DNA of the CDR3 is TGTGCCAGCAGCCGCGGGCGGGGACAGGGCACAGATACGCAGTATTTT. Its protein is CASSRGRGQGTDTQYF. This rearrangement joins TRBV7-9 to TRBJ2-3, with 8 bases matching TRBD1. The V gene's germline CDR1 is SEHNR and CDR2 FQNEAQ (reference sequence). CDR3 length: 16 amino acids. Trimming took 5 bases from V and 1 from J; bases not matched to a gene: 8.